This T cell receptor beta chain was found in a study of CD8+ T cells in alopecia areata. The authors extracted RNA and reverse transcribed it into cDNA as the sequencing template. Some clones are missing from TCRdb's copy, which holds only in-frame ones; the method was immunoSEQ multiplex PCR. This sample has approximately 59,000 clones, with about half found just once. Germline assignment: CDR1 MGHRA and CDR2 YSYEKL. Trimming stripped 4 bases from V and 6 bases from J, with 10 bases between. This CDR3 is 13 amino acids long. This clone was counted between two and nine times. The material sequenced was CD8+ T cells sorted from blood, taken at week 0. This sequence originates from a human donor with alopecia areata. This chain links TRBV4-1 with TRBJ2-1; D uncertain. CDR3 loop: CASSLLNGNEQFF. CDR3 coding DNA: TGCGCCAGCAGCCTCCTGAATGGCAATGAGCAGTTCTTC.